The entry below gives a single T cell receptor beta chain sequence along with its context. This clonotype was detected many times. Its antigen has not been determined. Within one base of it there is no much larger clone, and no base qualities were kept. The source of the sample is a study of T cells in Graves' hyperthyroidism and ophthalmopathy (dated by TCRdb to between 2018 and 2021). A note on the overall study: Peripheral blood samples were taken at initial diagnosis, before any treatment was given. In addition, the study compared T-cell repertoires in thyroid tissue and in blood from roughly six Graves' hyperthyroidism patients. Whether ophthalmopathy could be predicted prospectively was tested in an independent validation cohort made up of about 18 hyperthyroidism patients plus 17 patients who later progressed to ophthalmopathy. Once sampling was done, hyperthyroidism patients were given methimazole at a starting dose of 30 mg daily, whereas ophthalmopathy patients were given high-dose intravenous methylprednisolone. The 75 to 100 discovery patients were randomly split 7:3 into training and test sets. TCR Vbeta CDR3 sequencing of 130 to 150 peripheral blood samples (43 ophthalmopathy, 75 to 85 hyperthyroidism and approximately 17 progressor patients) is reported in the paper. A discovery cohort of about a hundred patients, 43 with Graves' ophthalmopathy and about 58 with stable Graves' hyperthyroidism, was used to find distinguishing TCR V-J signatures.

What the research found in general, with its limitations: Most expanded thyroid clonotypes (frequency above 0.001) were also detected in blood, a finding suggesting that blood repertoires may reflect thyroid immune responses. Ophthalmopathy was separated from stable hyperthyroidism by a 13 V-J signature model, with around 88% sensitivity and around 81% specificity obtained in cross-validation and 80%/75% obtained in testing. Sample size was not statistically predetermined, and blinding of investigators to group allocation was not performed. During validation, the model predicted progression to ophthalmopathy a median of around six months ahead of onset, with almost 71% sensitivity and about 75% specificity.

A patient counted as having stable Graves' hyperthyroidism if no progression to ophthalmopathy occurred over 18 months of follow-up. The hyperthyroidism patients were between 18 and 65 years old and newly diagnosed, with a disease duration of less than 2 months. Exclusion was applied to patients with uncontrolled infections, other autoimmune diseases, pregnancy or lactation. Diagnoses were established on the basis of clinical symptoms, serum thyroxine and TRAb, thyroid ultrasound, and orbital computed tomography. Ficoll-Paque density gradient centrifugation was used to isolate PBMCs from approximately 11 ml of fresh peripheral blood. Total RNA was extracted using Trizol reagent, and RNA quality was assessed on an Agilent 2100 Bioanalyzer. The TCR beta CDR3 regions were amplified from the RNA transcripts. The TCR CDR3 was subjected to a first round of RT-PCR using the HTBI primer set and the Qiagen OneStep RT-PCR kit. Libraries were constructed in a second round of multiplex PCR, after which size selection and purification were carried out. Paired-end sequencing of the libraries was performed with 100 bp reads on an Illumina HiSeq2000. The source study handled its data this way. SOAPnuke was used to process the raw data, removing reads that contained adapters or uncalled bases, had a mean Phred below 15, or lacked an exact match to the constant primer or identifier. High-quality paired reads were merged with COPE v1.2.5, and unique nucleotide sequences were defined as clonotypes. Clonotypes were aligned to IMGT TRBV, TRBD and TRBJ reference segments using MiTCR v1.1. Only V-J combinations with frequency above 0.0001, covering 98% to 99.2% of repertoires, were analysed. The TCS score was defined as the ratio of F50 (clonal expansion) to E x V (chaos), calculated using BLOSUM62-based TCRdist between CDR3 peptides within each V-J. Welch's t-statistics and random forest reduced 514 V-J features to roughly 13, which were used in a naive Bayes classifier (R e1071). TCRdb reanalyzed the raw reads on its own, using fastp at Q25 for trimming and MiXCR for clone calling, and kept in-frame beta chains. Rows merge per CDR3 protein into single entries with the most common DNA and genes. These V and J calls rely on TCRdb rather than the paper's analysis. Across this sample there are 450,000 to 650,000 distinct CDR3 sequences, with about a fifth seen only once. The top ten clonotypes cover more than 25% of the sample.

V gives up 5 bases and J gives up 0 bases, and the segment between their germline ends measures 16 bases. The CDR3 goes from the cysteine to the phenylalanine over 16 residues. Of the read, only the CDR3 DNA is kept; its 48 bases are in frame from base 1. CDR1 SGHAT and CDR2 FQNNGV were looked up in the germline V gene. Sequenced input: blood. This TCR came from a young man with Graves' hyperthyroidism. The V and J segments used are TRBV11-2 and TRBJ1-1; a tentative D call is TRBD1 (5 bases match). The CDR3 protein: CASSGGWRNLNTEAFF. In nucleotide form, the sequence is TGTGCCAGCAGCGGGGGGTGGCGGAACTTGAACACTGAAGCTTTCTTT.